Below, 12 T cell receptor beta chains from the same sample are listed, as sequenced in a study of spatial heterogeneity in lung cancer. Specified time point: sample taken at primary tumor resection. Frozen PBMC, nontumor lung or tumor provided whole RNA, which was sequenced unsorted. A single record per CDR3 protein comes from TCRdb applying MiXCR to the 5' RACE reads. The table lists more than 7,500 distinct CDR3 sequences, around 4.6% of them singletons, with around 30% in the top ten. The sequencing here drew on PBMCs, taken at surgery. These receptors originate from a male donor with early-stage non-small cell lung cancer.

In this sample, this clonotype is medium-sized (0.01 to 0.1%). Because the library targeted alpha chains, this beta chain is an off-target read whose size means little. The chain employs TRBV27 and TRBJ1-6; 7 bases are a match to TRBD1. The length of the CDR3 is 13 residues. Germline V gives CDR1 MNHEY, CDR2 SMNVEV (reference sequence). V trimming: 6 bases; J trimming: 13 bases; junction bases outside the gene matches: 9. CDR3 in DNA: TGTGCCAGCAGGACTCCAGGGGGAGGCCCCCTCCACTTT. Translating it yields CASRTPGGGPLHF.

This clonotype was seen many times. This beta chain is a stray read from a library made for alpha chains; its abundance is not meaningful. The chain employs TRBV29-1 and TRBJ2-1, with 7 bases fitting TRBD1. The CDR3 spans 14 residues. The ends lost 7 bases at V and 5 bases at J; junction bases unmatched: 11. Germline V gives CDR1 SQVTM, CDR2 ANQGSEA. CDR3: CSAEDRAINNEQFF. CDR3 nucleotides: TGCAGCGCCGAAGACAGGGCCATAAACAATGAGCAGTTCTTC.

This clonotype was recorded at least ten times. As an off-target read in a library built for alpha chains, this beta chain has a frequency of little significance. The chain has TRBV14 and TRBJ2-7; D gene unclear. The ends were cut back, 5 bases at V and 4 bases at J, with 6 bases in the middle. Germline-derived CDR1 and CDR2 are SGHDN and FVKESK. This CDR3 region has 11 residues. CDR3 DNA: TGTGCCAGCAGCGAAACTTACGAGCAGTACTTC. As protein: CASSETYEQYF.

In its sample, this clonotype ranks as medium-sized (0.01 to 0.1%). For a library built for alpha chains, this beta chain is a stray read; little rests on its size. CDR3 region: CASSPRARESETQYF. CDR3 in DNA: TGCGCCAGCAGTCCCCGGGCGAGGGAATCAGAGACCCAGTACTTC. The gene calls are TRBV23-1 and TRBJ2-5; tentative D call: TRBD2 (5 bases). TRBV23-1 carries the ORF label, with uncertain function. V was shortened by 4 bases and J by 4 bases, with 16 bases between the two germline ends. The CDR3 runs to 15 residues.

By frequency in the sample, this clonotype is medium-sized. The library was designed around alpha chains, so this beta chain is a stray read whose abundance carries little weight. The chain combines TRBV4-1 with TRBJ2-5, with D uncertain. Germline loops: CDR1 MGHRA, CDR2 YSYEKL. The CDR3 is 13 amino acids. V dropped 0 bases and J dropped 8 bases, with 10 bases sitting between them. The CDR3 DNA reads as TGCGCCAGCAGCCAAGATTTGTTCAGCACCCAGTACTTC. Protein product: CASSQDLFSTQYF.

This clonotype came up many times. This beta chain is a stray sequence in a library constructed for alpha chains; its clone size is not meaningful. The chain is built from TRBV10-3 and TRBJ1-6, with D possibly TRBD1 on 6 matching bases. Germline CDR1 reads ENHRY; CDR2 reads SYGVKD. Trimming removed 6 bases from V and 7 bases from J, with 13 bases in between. This CDR3 has 14 residues. The chain's CDR3 is CAIRPGQGNSPLHF. For the CDR3, the DNA is TGTGCCATCAGGCCGGGACAAGGAAATTCACCCCTCCACTTT.

This clonotype was observed at least ten times. This beta chain turned up in a library designed for alpha chains; as an off-target read, its abundance says little. The J gene is TRBJ2-7, the V gene TRBV6-5; 10 bases match TRBD1. In germline, CDR1 is MNHEY, CDR2 SVGAGI. With V trimmed by 6 bases and J by 4 bases, 12 bases remained unmatched. The CDR3 spans 16 residues. The CDR3 coding sequence is TGTGCCAGCAGACCCGCTCCGGGGACAGGGGCGTACGAGCAGTACGTC. Protein: CASRPAPGTGAYEQYV.

This clonotype is medium-sized by share. This beta chain represents an off-target read in a library built for alpha chains; its size is of limited meaning. The DNA of the CDR3 is TGTGCCAGCAGTGATGGCACCTCTGGGGCCAACGTCCTGACTTTC. Residues: CASSDGTSGANVLTF. This rearrangement joins TRBV6-4 to TRBJ2-6; D is ambiguous. Germline V gene data show CDR1 as MRHNA and CDR2 as SNTAGT. The CDR3 is 15 amino acids. Trimming left V 3 bases short and J 0 bases short, with 6 bases between.

This clonotype occurred many times. This beta chain turned up in a library designed for alpha chains; as an off-target read, its abundance says little. The chain recombines TRBV20-1 with TRBJ2-3; D unresolved. The CDR3 totals 10 residues. The germline gives CDR1 DFQATT, CDR2 SNEGSKA (reference sequence). Trimming left V 7 bases short and J 6 bases short, with 8 bases between. The CDR3 spells CSVYTDTQYF. The CDR3 DNA follows: TGCAGTGTTTATACGGATACGCAGTATTTT.

In its sample, this clonotype was seen many times. This beta chain turned up in a library designed for alpha chains; as an off-target read, its abundance says little. This chain links TRBV28 with TRBJ1-5, with a weak D call TRBD1 (5 bases). The CDR3 has 16 residues. Per the germline V gene, CDR1 is MDHEN and CDR2 is SYDVKM. Trimming removed 0 bases from V and 4 bases from J, with 13 bases in between. In nucleotides, the CDR3 is TGTGCCAGCAGTTTATGGCGGGGGGTGGGAAATCAGCCCCAGCATTTT. Translation: CASSLWRGVGNQPQHF.

This clonotype was counted a few times. This beta chain came through as a stray read in a library set up for alpha chains, and its size says little. The chain carries TRBV10-1 and TRBJ2-5, with 11 bases aligning to TRBD2. V lost 5 bases to trimming and J lost 5 bases; unmatched junction nucleotides: 7. The CDR3 spans 15 residues. Looked up from germline, CDR1 is WNHNN and CDR2 is SYGVQD (reference sequence). CDR3 sequence reads: CASSNGLAGWETQYF. The CDR3 DNA is TGCGCCAGCAGTAATGGACTAGCGGGCTGGGAGACCCAGTACTTC.

In this sample, this clonotype is medium-sized. A library prepared for alpha chains yielded this beta chain as an off-target read; its size is of little meaning. The chain carries TRBV29-1 and TRBJ1-1; D unresolved. The CDR3 runs to 13 residues. Trimming removed 3 bases from V and 0 bases from J, with 8 bases in between. Germline values: CDR1 SQVTM, CDR2 ANQGSEA. CDR3 in amino acids: CSVELYMNTEAFF. The CDR3 nucleotides are TGCAGCGTTGAGCTTTACATGAACACTGAAGCTTTCTTT.